The source of this T cell receptor (beta chain) is a study of human T cells and chemical hapten exposure. On the study more broadly: Patients received weekly diphenylcyclopropenone doses to the scalp throughout the approximately 24-week study. Diagnoses of alopecia areata, totalis or universalis occurred in mostly female patients.

Regarding time point: patch test 1, 2 weeks after DPC sensitization. The treatment denotes: therapeutic diphenylcyclopropenone sensitization with weekly scalp DPC. Only after blood had been drawn was each patch test applied. TCRdb re-derived calls from the RACE reads in MiXCR, one entry per CDR3 protein. The profile shows under 200,000 distinct CDR3 sequences, approximately 15% of them singletons. Germline CDR1 GTSNPN, CDR2 SVGIG (reference sequence). Trimming shortened V by 0 bases and J by 6 bases, and 15 bases separated the two germline ends. This CDR3 contains 15 residues. This clonotype was obtained from a woman in her 30s with alopecia areata. Some clones in this sample may be carry-over from other donors' samples. The chain joins TRBV30 to TRBJ1-5; a weak D match, TRBD1 (6 bases). This material consisted of whole blood, taken in connection with sensitization to the hapten diphenylcyclopropenone (DPC). The CDR3 DNA reads TGTGCCTGGAGTGTACCAGGGGCCATGGGTCAGCCCCAGCATTTT. Translating gives CAWSVPGAMGQPQHF.